This is a list of T cell receptor beta chains from one sample in a study of blood T cell repertoires in COVID-19. Here immunoSEQ multiplex PCR was the method, and the copy in TCRdb shows in-frame clones only, minus some. The top ten hold 1.5% to 2% of the sample, which has approximately 240,000 clones, about 93% seen once. The sample consisted of PBMCs or T cells enriched from blood (not recorded which). These receptors were obtained from a woman younger than 30 who had recovered from COVID-19. Both conserved end residues are part of each CDR3. A D gene is named only where the DNA matches it firmly. The size of a clone is reported for some rows only, either as once, few or many, or as a class for expanded clones.

.	TRBJ1-2	.	TRBV19	CASSILAGPRYGYTF	TGTGCCAGTAGTATTTTAGCGGGGCCTCGGTATGGCTACACCTTC
.	TRBJ2-3	.	TRBV14	CASSQMGSAGTDTQYF	TGTGCCAGCAGCCAGATGGGCTCCGCTGGCACAGATACGCAGTATTTT
once	TRBJ2-3	TRBD2	TRBV2	CASSWLAGTDTQYF	TGTGCCAGCAGTTGGCTAGCGGGGACAGATACGCAGTATTTT
.	TRBJ1-1	.	TRBV5-1	CASSLRDLNTEAFF	TGCGCCAGCAGCTTAAGGGACTTGAACACTGAAGCTTTCTTT
.	TRBJ1-2	.	TRBV4-2	CASSQDRRVDYGYTF	TGTGCCAGCAGCCAAGACAGGAGGGTAGACTATGGCTACACCTTC
.	TRBJ2-7	.	TRBV5-1	CASNSFQRTSGEQYF	TGCGCCAGCAACAGCTTCCAGCGGACCTCTGGCGAGCAGTACTTC
.	TRBJ1-3	.	TRBV5-1	CARAQGLGNTIYF	TGCGCCAGAGCCCAGGGGCTAGGGAACACCATATATTTT
.	TRBJ1-5	.	TRBV7-2	CASSDRNQRQHF	TGTGCCAGCAGCGACCGTAATCAGCGCCAGCATTTT
.	TRBJ2-7	.	TRBV15	CATSRDLQYEQYF	TGTGCCACCAGCAGAGATCTGCAGTACGAGCAGTACTTC
.	TRBJ2-2	TRBD1	TRBV24-1	CATSDPGQGMFAGELFF	TGTGCCACCAGTGATCCAGGACAGGGTATGTTCGCCGGGGAGCTGTTTTTT
.	TRBJ2-5	TRBD1	TRBV5-4	CASSLEGQVDETQYF	TGTGCCAGCAGCTTGGAGGGACAGGTAGATGAGACCCAGTACTTC
.	TRBJ2-6	.	TRBV3-1/TRBV3-2	CASSQVYSGANVLTF	TGTGCCAGCAGCCAGGTCTACTCTGGGGCCAACGTCCTGACTTTC
.	TRBJ2-5	TRBD2	TRBV11-2	CASSLGTSGETQYF	TGTGCCAGCAGCTTAGGGACTAGTGGGGAGACCCAGTACTTC
.	TRBJ1-1	TRBD1	TRBV3-1/TRBV3-2	CASSLYSGTGARNTEAFF	TGTGCCAGCAGCCTTTATTCCGGGACAGGGGCGAGGAACACTGAAGCTTTCTTT
.	TRBJ1-2	TRBD1	TRBV5-8	CASSLLIVVNRGKNYGYTF	TGTGCCAGCAGCTTGCTTATCGTCGTTAACAGGGGGAAGAACTATGGCTACACCTTC
.	TRBJ1-6	.	TRBV2	CASRGEKNSPLHF	TGTGCCAGCAGGGGAGAGAAGAATTCACCCCTCCACTTT
.	TRBJ2-5	.	TRBV7-8	CASSLLDDLYGQNQETQYF	TGTGCCAGCAGCCTCCTCGACGACCTATATGGACAGAATCAAGAGACCCAGTACTTC
.	TRBJ1-2	.	TRBV12-3/TRBV12-4	CASSLEGDGYTF	TGTGCCAGCAGTTTGGAAGGGGATGGCTACACCTTC
.	TRBJ2-3	.	TRBV6-4	CASSPRAGAATPQYF	TGTGCCAGCAGTCCCCGGGCGGGGGCCGCGACTCCGCAGTATTTT
.	TRBJ2-2	.	TRBV19	CASRRTAGAGELFF	TGTGCCAGTAGGAGGACAGCCGGCGCCGGGGAGCTGTTTTTT
.	TRBJ2-2	TRBD1	TRBV24-1	CATSVIPGQGAVAGELFF	TGTGCCACCAGTGTCATACCGGGACAGGGGGCGGTCGCCGGGGAGCTGTTTTTT
.	TRBJ2-6	.	TRBV6-1	CASSERGRSGANVLTF	TGTGCCAGCAGTGAAAGGGGCAGGTCTGGGGCCAACGTCCTGACTTTC
.	TRBJ1-1	.	TRBV11-2	CASSLGSGGPNTEAFF	TGTGCCAGCAGCTTAGGATCGGGGGGGCCGAACACTGAAGCTTTCTTT
.	TRBJ1-6	.	TRBV7-8	CASSPLQAYNSPLHF	TGTGCCAGCAGCCCCTTACAGGCGTATAATTCACCCCTCCACTTT
.	TRBJ1-3	.	TRBV19	CASSVGQNGNTIYF	TGTGCCAGTAGTGTCGGACAGAATGGAAACACCATATATTTT
.	TRBJ2-3	.	TRBV9	CASSDMGARSTDTQYF	TGTGCCAGCAGCGATATGGGGGCGCGAAGCACAGATACGCAGTATTTT
.	TRBJ1-6	.	TRBV20-1	CSASRILVGGLTNSPLHF	TGCAGTGCTAGTCGCATATTGGTAGGGGGACTAACCAATTCACCCCTCCACTTT
once	TRBJ1-3	.	TRBV3-1/TRBV3-2	CASSQDGAGNTIYF	TGTGCCAGCAGCCAAGATGGGGCCGGAAACACCATATATTTT
.	TRBJ2-3	.	TRBV10-3	CAISAIADTDTQYF	TGTGCCATCAGTGCGATAGCGGACACAGATACGCAGTATTTT
.	TRBJ2-2	.	TRBV7-8	CASTPGGTFTGELFF	TGTGCCAGCACCCCCGGGGGTACGTTTACCGGGGAGCTGTTTTTT
.	TRBJ2-3	.	TRBV5-4	CASSFLGRGTDTQYF	TGTGCCAGCAGCTTCCTCGGTCGGGGCACAGATACGCAGTATTTT
.	TRBJ2-1	.	TRBV7-3	CASSLGGANEQFF	TGTGCCAGCAGCTTAGGAGGGGCGAATGAGCAGTTCTTC
.	TRBJ1-5	.	TRBV2	CASSGETMNQPQHF	TGTGCCAGCAGTGGCGAAACTATGAATCAGCCCCAGCATTTT
once	TRBJ2-7	.	TRBV28	CASSSDRGTYEQYF	TGTGCCAGCAGCTCGGACAGAGGAACCTACGAGCAGTACTTC
once	TRBJ2-5	TRBD2	TRBV5-4	CASRTGTSGRAPETQYF	TGTGCCAGCAGGACCGGGACTAGCGGGAGGGCGCCTGAGACCCAGTACTTC
.	TRBJ2-7	.	TRBV24-1	CATSDLRGYEQYF	TGTGCCACCAGTGATTTGCGGGGTTACGAGCAGTACTTC
.	TRBJ1-5	.	TRBV19	CASSIVQGPQPQHF	TGTGCCAGTAGTATCGTGCAGGGGCCTCAGCCCCAGCATTTT
.	TRBJ1-1	TRBD1	TRBV28	CASSFPQGARNTEAFF	TGTGCCAGCAGTTTCCCGCAGGGGGCAAGGAACACTGAAGCTTTCTTT
.	TRBJ2-7	.	TRBV4-1	CASSQSAARLYEQYF	TGCGCCAGCAGCCAAAGTGCCGCGAGACTATACGAGCAGTACTTC
once	TRBJ1-6	.	TRBV7-3	CASQATVNSPLHF	TGTGCCAGCCAGGCGACCGTCAATTCACCCCTCCACTTT
.	TRBJ1-6	TRBD1	TRBV25-1	CASSESQGGNSPLHF	TGTGCCAGCAGTGAATCCCAGGGGGGAAATTCACCCCTCCACTTT
.	TRBJ1-1	.	TRBV4-1	CASSQYEGEAFF	TGCGCCAGCAGCCAATATGAGGGAGAAGCTTTCTTT
.	TRBJ1-5	.	TRBV19	CASSIGNINQPQHF	TGTGCCAGTAGTATTGGCAACATTAATCAGCCCCAGCATTTT
few	TRBJ2-1	TRBD2	TRBV5-4	CASSPGGLAGGKPFANEQFF	TGTGCCAGCAGCCCGGGAGGACTGGCGGGGGGGAAGCCCTTCGCCAATGAGCAGTTCTTC
.	TRBJ2-1	TRBD1	TRBV10-3	CAIRGQSEGEQFF	TGTGCCATCAGGGGACAGTCAGAGGGTGAGCAGTTCTTC
many	TRBJ2-2	TRBD2	TRBV28	CATQTSGNTGELFF	TGTGCCACCCAGACTAGCGGGAACACCGGGGAGCTGTTTTTT